This TCR beta chain was documented in a study of blood T cell repertoires in COVID-19. In the authors' methods: Estimation of nucleated cell counts relied on the amplification of reference gene primers. The table came from immunoSEQ multiplex PCR; TCRdb's copy has only in-frame clones and leaves some out. V and J calls and clone size are copied from that table; D and trimming were computed from the DNA. The data show some 190,000 clones, approximately 85% seen once. Looked up from germline, CDR1 is LNHDA and CDR2 is SQIVND (reference sequence). The CDR3 loop spans 16 amino acids. The sequence was collected from a man between 60 and 75 years old with acute or convalescent COVID-19. Material: peripheral blood. The gene calls are TRBV19 and TRBJ1-5, with 8 bases identical to TRBD1. CDR3: CATTPDRVYSNQPQHF. Written as DNA, the CDR3 is TGTGCTACTACGCCGGACAGGGTCTATAGCAATCAGCCCCAGCATTTT.